This T cell receptor beta chain was observed in a study of beta chain features in type 1 diabetes. General observations from the study: Within the patient group, naive, central memory and Treg TCRB repertoires appeared more similar to each other than within healthy donors.

Concerning this clone: What it recognizes is unknown.

CD45RO/CCR7/CD25/CD127/CD95/CD27 sorting isolated CD4+ naive, central memory, regulatory and stem cell-like memory cells. Populations isolated by sorting all had purity greater than 95%. In germline, CDR1 is MNHNS, CDR2 SASEGT. V was pared by 9 bases and J by 11 bases, with 13 bases of the junction left unmatched. CDR3 length: 13 amino acids. Isolated RNA was reverse transcribed in full, so expressed TCRB transcripts were sequenced. Measured with immunoSEQ multiplex PCR; TCRdb has only the in-frame clones, and not every one. Of 200,000 to 250,000 clones listed, about 10% are singletons. The sequencing input was naive CD4+ T cells from blood. The V gene is TRBV6-1, the J gene TRBJ2-1, with TRBD2 matching over 7 bases. The source is a woman aged 18-29 years in good health. In nucleotides, the CDR3 is TGTGCCAGTTCCCTCCCCGGGACTACCCAGCAGTTCTTC. Amino acid sequence: CASSLPGTTQQFF.